This T cell receptor beta chain was sequenced for a study of breast tumors, draining lymph nodes, adjacent tissues. A single record per CDR3 protein comes from TCRdb applying MiXCR to the multiplex PCR reads. The table includes approximately 280,000 distinct CDR3 sequences, roughly 31% detected once. Samples came from axillary lymph nodes draining the breast cancer. The V and J ends lost 2 bases and 0 bases respectively, with 11 bases between them. The length of the CDR3 is 15 residues. The V gene's germline CDR1 is PRHDT and CDR2 FYEKMQ (reference sequence). Sequenced sample: axillary lymph node tissue. The TCR originated in a female donor with breast cancer. Some clones in this sample may be carry-over from other donors' samples. The J gene is TRBJ2-7, the V gene TRBV13; no reliable D call. CDR3 in amino acids: CASSLRSHSSYEQYF. The CDR3 DNA is TGTGCCAGCAGCTTACGATCCCACAGCTCCTACGAGCAGTACTTC. Complete variable domain (other parts from reference TRBV13 and TRBJ2-7): AAGVIQSPRHLIKEKRETATLKCYPIPRHDTVYWYQQGPGQDPQFLISFYEKMQSDKGSIPDRFSAQQFSDYHSELNMSSLELGDSALYFCASSLRSHSSYEQYFGPGTRLTVT.